This paragraph reports one TCR beta chain. Its specific antigen is unknown. No quality values exist for individual bases; no much larger clone is one base distant. The source of the sample is a study of technical replicates of blood from several donors (dated by TCRdb to the late 2010s). The receptor library was made with the immunoSEQ multiplex PCR assay. As stored in TCRdb, this immuneACCESS dataset retains in-frame rearrangements with V and J assigned. A fraction of the clones does not appear; measured against another copy, unresolved V genes explain less than half of the discrepancy, and the remainder lacks a known reason. This sample holds tens of thousands of clones; just under 95% were observed only once. Jointly, the top ten make up approximately 0.25% of the sample. From the germline V gene, CDR1 is SGHRS and CDR2 is YFSETQ. Including cysteine and phenylalanine, the CDR3 has 13 amino acids. CDR3 DNA is the only sequence kept; it has 39 bases, read in frame from the first base. V and J are truncated by 4 bases and 6 bases respectively, leaving an intervening sequence of 12 bases.

Rearrangement joined TRBV5-1 to TRBJ2-3, with TRBD2 tentatively as D gene (6 bases match). The TCR originated in a human donor in good health. Sample: T cells isolated from PBMCs. The DNA sequence is as follows: TGCGCCAGCAGCAGGGCGGGGTTGGATACGCAGTATTTT. Translated, it gives CASSRAGLDTQYF.